What follows are 32 T cell receptor beta chains derived from one specimen sequenced in a study of PD-1 blockade in classical Hodgkin lymphoma. Exposure to brentuximab vedotin varied, and each patient had relapsed following autologous stem cell transplantation. Profiling relied on immunoSEQ multiplex PCR, and the TCRdb table lists in-frame clones only, not all of them. Among some 20,000 clones listed, 70% to 90% were seen once. The sample in question was peripheral blood mononuclear cells (PBMCs), obtained before the second cycle of nivolumab. Every receptor here comes from a human donor with classical Hodgkin lymphoma.

This clone has a single count. The chain employs TRBV7-8 and TRBJ2-2; perhaps TRBD1 as D (5 bases). V lost 2 bases to trimming and J lost 9 bases, with 10 bases between them. From germline, CDR1 is SGHVS and CDR2 FQNEAQ. There are 13 residues in the CDR3. This CDR3 is CASSLRSGRELFF. Written as DNA, the CDR3 is TGTGCCAGCAGCTTACGTTCAGGGAGGGAGCTGTTTTTT.

The gene calls are TRBV5-1 and TRBJ1-1, with 9 positions matching TRBD1. Germline lookup yields CDR1 SGHRS and CDR2 YFSETQ. The CDR3 extends over 14 amino acids. V lost 4 bases to trimming and J lost 7 bases; unmatched junction nucleotides: 8. CDR3 sequence reads: CASSMTGGLGEAFF. DNA of the CDR3: TGCGCCAGCAGCATGACAGGGGGGCTGGGTGAAGCTTTCTTT. The whole variable domain, remainder taken from reference TRBV5-1 and TRBJ1-1, is KAGVTQTPRYLIKTRGQQVTLSCSPISGHRSVSWYQQTPGQGLQFLFEYFSETQRNKGNFPGRFSGRQFSNSRSEMNVSTLELGDSALYLCASSMTGGLGEAFFGQGTRLTVV.

V gene TRBV2 combines with J gene TRBJ2-2; 9 bases are a match to TRBD2. Germline V lookup: CDR1 SNHLY, CDR2 FYNNEI. This CDR3 has 14 amino acids. The V segment lost 7 bases and the J segment 0 bases; nucleotides outside the gene matches: 0. The CDR3 loop reads CASTSGANTGELFF. The CDR3 DNA follows: TGTGCCAGCACTAGCGGGGCGAACACCGGGGAGCTGTTTTTT.

The J gene is TRBJ2-1, the V gene TRBV4-1; weak D call: TRBD1 (6 bases). Germline assignment: CDR1 MGHRA and CDR2 YSYEKL. The CDR3 is 15 amino acids. Trimming shortened V by 0 bases and J by 9 bases, and 15 bases separated the two germline ends. CDR3 nucleotides: TGCGCCAGCAGCCAAGAGGGACATTTTGGGAGTGAGCAGTTCTTC. Its protein is CASSQEGHFGSEQFF.

The genes are TRBV5-1 and TRBJ2-3, with 8 bases matching TRBD1. Germline CDR1 and CDR2: SGHRS and YFSETQ. The CDR3 sequence is 14 residues long. The ends lost 6 bases at V and 6 bases at J; junction bases unmatched: 9. CDR3 loop: CASNPGQESDTQYF. The DNA for the CDR3 is TGCGCCAGCAATCCGGGACAGGAATCTGATACGCAGTATTTT.

The chain carries TRBV7-3 and TRBJ2-4; 8 bases line up with TRBD1. Germline loops: CDR1 SGHTA, CDR2 FQGTGA. The CDR3 spans 15 residues. V shed 2 bases and J 5 bases; nucleotides not matched to a gene: 5. CDR3 sequence: CASSLGTGLENIQYF. Here the CDR3 DNA reads TGTGCCAGCAGCTTAGGGACAGGCCTAGAAAACATTCAGTACTTC.

The rearrangement joins TRBV5-1 to TRBJ2-5; D is uncertain. V was pared by 1 base and J by 2 bases, with 6 bases between. Germline V CDR1 and CDR2: SGHRS, YFSETQ. The CDR3 totals 13 residues. DNA of the CDR3: TGCGCCAGCAGCTTGACAGCGCAAGAGACCCAGTACTTC. It is translated as CASSLTAQETQYF.

The chain is built from TRBV7-2 and TRBJ2-2, with a possible D match to TRBD2 (6 bases). Trimming took off 4 bases at V and 4 bases at J, with 13 bases between the two ends. Per the germline V gene, CDR1 is SGHTA and CDR2 is FQGNSA. The CDR3 contains 15 residues. The CDR3 loop reads CASSWGVGGTGELFF. The CDR3 DNA reads TGTGCCAGCAGCTGGGGGGTCGGGGGCACCGGGGAGCTGTTTTTT.

The J gene is TRBJ2-2, the V gene TRBV27, with D possibly being TRBD1 (6 bases). The V end was cut by 3 bases, the J end by 7 bases, with 12 bases between. CDR3 length equals 14 residues. The germline CDR1 and CDR2 sequences are MNHEY and SMNVEV (reference sequence). The CDR3 reads CASSFYRVGGELFF. CDR3 bases: TGTGCCAGCAGTTTTTACAGGGTCGGCGGGGAGCTGTTTTTT.

This clone showed up just once. The rearrangement joins TRBV5-1 to TRBJ2-2; D tentatively reads TRBD1 or TRBD2 (5 bases each). CDR3 length equals 15 residues. With 4 bases removed from V and 0 bases from J, the gap between germline ends came to 10 bases. Germline assignment: CDR1 SGHRS and CDR2 YFSETQ. This chain's CDR3 is CASSRGDSNTGELFF. DNA for the CDR3: TGCGCCAGCAGCCGAGGGGATTCGAACACCGGGGAGCTGTTTTTT.

The J gene is TRBJ2-5, the V gene TRBV7-9; D is unclear. Germline CDR1 is SEHNR and CDR2 is FQNEAQ (reference sequence). Trimming left V 2 bases short and J 1 base short, with 5 bases between. This CDR3 is built from 13 residues. The CDR3 protein is CASSLSPQETQYF. The CDR3 nucleotides read TGTGCCAGCAGCTTATCTCCCCAAGAGACCCAGTACTTC.

J is TRBJ2-7 and V is TRBV6-6, with TRBD1 identical over 7 bases. The CDR3 is made up of 16 amino acids. J lost 2 bases, V lost 6 bases, and 13 bases had no gene match. Germline CDR1 and CDR2: MNHNY and SVGAGI (reference sequence). This CDR3 reads CASRSDRAHSPYEQYF. CDR3 in DNA: TGTGCCAGCAGGTCTGACAGGGCCCACTCTCCCTACGAGCAGTACTTC.

The J gene is TRBJ2-1, the V gene TRBV6-6; 11 nucleotides agree with TRBD2. This CDR3 region has 15 residues. Germline CDR1 is MNHNY and CDR2 is SVGAGI (reference sequence). J gave up 5 bases and V 6 bases, and 6 bases lay outside the gene matches. CDR3 loop: CASRDSGGAHNEQFF. In DNA, the CDR3 is TGTGCCAGCAGGGATAGCGGGGGGGCCCACAATGAGCAGTTCTTC.

This sequence joins TRBV19 and TRBJ1-5; no clear D gene. Between the trimmed V and J ends, which lost 1 base and 3 bases, there was a span of 16 bases. The CDR3 loop spans 17 amino acids. Germline V gene lookup returns CDR1 LNHDA and CDR2 SQIVND (reference sequence). Written as DNA, the CDR3 is TGTGCCAGTAGTATAGTCGGGGTTGGCCAGCTCAATCAGCCCCAGCATTTT. Translating gives CASSIVGVGQLNQPQHF.

This chain uses TRBV7-8 with TRBJ2-3; 15 bases line up with TRBD2. After removal of 10 bases from V and 7 bases from J, the junction contained 6 bases not matched to a gene. The CDR3 sequence is 14 residues long. Germline CDR1 SGHVS, CDR2 FQNEAQ. The CDR3 is CATGLAGGQNTQYF. In DNA, the CDR3 is TGTGCCACCGGACTAGCGGGGGGGCAAAATACGCAGTATTTT. Based on the CDR3 plus reference TRBV7-8 and TRBJ2-3, the full variable domain is GAGVSQSPRYKVAKRGQDVALRCDPISGHVSLFWYQQALGQGPEFLTYFQNEAQLDKSGLPSDRFFAERPEGSVSTLKIQRTQQEDSAVYLCATGLAGGQNTQYFGPGTRLTVL.

CDR3: CASNIFTGELFF. The DNA for the CDR3 is TGTGCCAGCAATATCTTCACCGGGGAGCTGTTTTTT. The chain uses TRBV6-1 and TRBJ2-2, with no clear D. This CDR3 is built from 12 residues. Germline CDR1 MNHNS, CDR2 SASEGT. Trimming left V 7 bases short and J 4 bases short, with 7 bases between.

The CDR3 DNA reads TGTGCCAGCAGTGTATCCTCAGGGTGGCACGAGCAGTACTTC. Amino acid sequence: CASSVSSGWHEQYF. V is TRBV6-5 and J is TRBJ2-7; weak D call: TRBD1 (5 bases). CDR1 and CDR2 (germline): MNHEY, SVGAGI. Trimming pared 5 bases from V and 5 bases from J, leaving 16 bases between. CDR3 length: 14 amino acids.

CDR3 region: CASTQGPLNTEAFF. CDR3 coding DNA: TGTGCCAGTACCCAGGGTCCCTTGAACACTGAAGCTTTCTTT. The chain uses TRBV19 and TRBJ1-1, with D perhaps TRBD1 (5 bases). Germline CDR1 is LNHDA and CDR2 is SQIVND (reference sequence). Trimming removed 7 bases from V and 0 bases from J, with 12 bases in between. The CDR3 extends over 14 amino acids.

The genes are TRBV19 and TRBJ1-2; the D gene is possibly TRBD1 (5 bases). This CDR3 is built from 15 residues. CDR1 and CDR2 from the germline V gene are LNHDA and SQIVND (reference sequence). Between the trimmed V and J ends, which lost 3 bases and 0 bases, there was a span of 11 bases. CDR3 in amino acids: CASSISGEPNYGYTF. The CDR3 DNA reads as TGTGCCAGTAGTATTTCGGGGGAGCCTAACTATGGCTACACCTTC.

A single count supports this clone. The chain is built from TRBV5-1 and TRBJ2-7; either TRBD1 or TRBD2 may fit D (5 bases each). Trimming pared 0 bases from V and 5 bases from J, leaving 21 bases between. Germline V gene sequence: CDR1 SGHRS, CDR2 YFSETQ. This CDR3 is 17 amino acids long. DNA of the CDR3: TGCGCCAGCAGCTTGGCCGGCGGTCAGGGAGTAAAGGACGAGCAGTACTTC. Its protein is CASSLAGGQGVKDEQYF.

This chain links TRBV4-1 with TRBJ2-1, with D maybe TRBD2 (5 bases). The length of the CDR3 is 16 residues. CDR1 is MGHRA and CDR2 is YSYEKL in the germline V gene. Trimming cost V 1 base and J 0 bases, with 10 bases left between them. The CDR3 region is CASSQVLALSYNEQFF. The CDR3 region has the DNA TGCGCCAGCAGCCAAGTCCTAGCTCTCTCCTACAATGAGCAGTTCTTC.

V and J are TRBV4-1 and TRBJ1-5, with D unresolved. CDR1 is MGHRA, CDR2 YSYEKL, per germline. Trimming removed 0 bases at V and 0 bases at J, with 6 bases between. CDR3 size: 15 residues. DNA of the CDR3: TGCGCCAGCAGCCAAGAAAAGTATAGCAATCAGCCCCAGCATTTT. Residues: CASSQEKYSNQPQHF.

The genes are TRBV19 and TRBJ2-2; TRBD2 matches 8 bases. The J segment lost 6 bases and the V segment lost 4 bases, leaving 4 bases of the junction unmatched. Per the germline V gene, CDR1 is LNHDA and CDR2 is SQIVND (reference sequence). CDR3 length: 14 residues. The CDR3 coding sequence is TGTGCCAGTAGTAGCGGGGGGATTGCCGGGGAGCTGTTTTTT. Its translation: CASSSGGIAGELFF.

The table lists this clone with a count of one. The CDR3 DNA reads as TGCGCCAGCAGCTTGGTTGGGGCTAGCACAGATACGCAGTATTTT. Protein product: CASSLVGASTDTQYF. This chain uses TRBV5-1 with TRBJ2-3, with a tentative D call TRBD1 (5 bases). The CDR3 totals 15 residues. Trimming left V 0 bases short and J 0 bases short, with 8 bases between. The V gene's germline CDR1 is SGHRS and CDR2 YFSETQ. The full variable domain, with the rest looked up from reference TRBV5-1 and TRBJ2-3, is KAGVTQTPRYLIKTRGQQVTLSCSPISGHRSVSWYQQTPGQGLQFLFEYFSETQRNKGNFPGRFSGRQFSNSRSEMNVSTLELGDSALYLCASSLVGASTDTQYFGPGTRLTVL.

The chain links TRBV6-6 to TRBJ2-5; D perhaps matches TRBD2 (6 bases). Trimming stripped 6 bases from V and 5 bases from J, with 16 bases between. CDR1 and CDR2 (germline): MNHNY, SVGAGI (reference sequence). The CDR3 is 14 residues long. This CDR3 is CASSMTGDWETQYF. The CDR3, as DNA: TGTGCCAGCAGCATGACGGGGGATTGGGAGACCCAGTACTTC.

The chain employs TRBV7-2 and TRBJ2-5; D is unresolved. V was trimmed by 3 bases and J by 5 bases, leaving 13 bases between them. This CDR3 comprises 14 residues. Germline V CDR1 and CDR2: SGHTA, FQGNSA. Here the CDR3 DNA reads TGTGCCAGCAGCTTGGGCAGTGTGGGGGAGACCCAGTACTTC. Encoded protein: CASSLGSVGETQYF.

A word on this clone: An end of the junction differs from the germline gene, which may be a read error. This chain links TRBV11-2 with TRBJ1-2; D uncertain. This CDR3 is 12 amino acids long. Germline assignment: CDR1 SGHAT and CDR2 FQNNGV. The CDR3 DNA reads as TGTGCCAGCAGCCTAGATAGCGAGGGCTACACCTTC. Encoded protein: CASSLDSEGYTF.

The chain joins TRBV7-9 to TRBJ2-7; D remains ambiguous. There are 12 residues in the CDR3. The germline V and J ends were trimmed by 6 bases and 1 base, with 7 bases remaining between them. Germline CDR1 is SEHNR and CDR2 is FQNEAQ (reference sequence). The CDR3 protein is CASSWSSYEQYF. In nucleotides, the CDR3 is TGTGCCAGCAGTTGGAGTTCCTACGAGCAGTACTTC.

The genes are TRBV5-1 and TRBJ2-1; 7 positions agree with TRBD1. The V gene's germline CDR1 is SGHRS and CDR2 YFSETQ. This CDR3 is 15 amino acids long. J gave up 5 bases and V 5 bases, and 10 bases lay outside the gene matches. The CDR3 is CASRPPGQQNNEQFF. CDR3 nucleotides: TGCGCCAGCAGGCCCCCGGGACAGCAAAACAATGAGCAGTTCTTC.

This clone was recorded only once. This chain links TRBV2 with TRBJ2-4; unclear D gene. Trimming pared 4 bases from V and 0 bases from J, leaving 7 bases between. Germline V gene lookup returns CDR1 SNHLY and CDR2 FYNNEI. This CDR3 has 14 residues. The CDR3 region has the DNA TGTGCCAGCAGTGCACACCCAGCCAAAAACATTCAGTACTTC. Translated: CASSAHPAKNIQYF.

The table lists this clone with a few counts. The CDR3 here is CASSLDGTRREKLFF. In DNA form, the CDR3 reads TGCGCCAGCAGCTTGGATGGGACCCGCCGTGAAAAACTGTTTTTT. The chain combines TRBV5-1 with TRBJ1-4; the D gene is possibly TRBD1 (5 bases). The V and J ends lost 0 bases and 7 bases respectively, with 13 bases between them. This CDR3 contains 15 residues. Germline assignment: CDR1 SGHRS and CDR2 YFSETQ.

This sequence joins TRBV5-6 and TRBJ2-1; 11 positions match TRBD2. Germline V gene sequence: CDR1 SGHDT, CDR2 YYEEEE. This CDR3 is built from 15 residues. V dropped 2 bases and J dropped 8; count of bases not matched to a gene: 6. The CDR3 DNA is TGTGCCAGCAGCTTAATAGCGGGGGGGCATGATGAGCAGTTCTTC. As protein: CASSLIAGGHDEQFF.